This T cell receptor (beta chain) originates from a study of blood T cells in healthy people across ages. Each sample yielded at least 6 micrograms of PBMC total RNA. A second PCR of about 6 to 12 cycles used a sample-barcoded 5' primer and a J-beta primer mix. Each cDNA was tagged by a template-switch adaptor containing 12 random nucleotides. Samples each returned at least 2.5 million CDR3-containing paired-end reads. TCRdb itself ran the 5' RACE reads through MiXCR, one entry per CDR3 protein. The top ten clones hold roughly 2% of a sample with 1.5 million to 2 million distinct CDR3 sequences, around 48% of them seen once. Of note for this clonotype: Its cognate antigen is unknown.

Study-wide results and caveats: Diversity figures derived from one million T cells were judged to underestimate the true value.

The source material was blood. This TCR was recovered from a woman aged 40 to 50 in good health.

CDR3 amino acids: CATQGADEKLFF. The CDR3 region has the DNA TGTGCCACACAGGGGGCAGATGAAAAACTGTTTTTT. V gene TRBV7-7 combines with J gene TRBJ1-4, with 9 nucleotides matching TRBD1. The CDR3 consists of 12 residues. Germline V gene lookup returns CDR1 SSHAT and CDR2 FNYEAQ (reference sequence). V was pared by 10 bases and J by 6 bases, with 3 bases of the junction left unmatched.